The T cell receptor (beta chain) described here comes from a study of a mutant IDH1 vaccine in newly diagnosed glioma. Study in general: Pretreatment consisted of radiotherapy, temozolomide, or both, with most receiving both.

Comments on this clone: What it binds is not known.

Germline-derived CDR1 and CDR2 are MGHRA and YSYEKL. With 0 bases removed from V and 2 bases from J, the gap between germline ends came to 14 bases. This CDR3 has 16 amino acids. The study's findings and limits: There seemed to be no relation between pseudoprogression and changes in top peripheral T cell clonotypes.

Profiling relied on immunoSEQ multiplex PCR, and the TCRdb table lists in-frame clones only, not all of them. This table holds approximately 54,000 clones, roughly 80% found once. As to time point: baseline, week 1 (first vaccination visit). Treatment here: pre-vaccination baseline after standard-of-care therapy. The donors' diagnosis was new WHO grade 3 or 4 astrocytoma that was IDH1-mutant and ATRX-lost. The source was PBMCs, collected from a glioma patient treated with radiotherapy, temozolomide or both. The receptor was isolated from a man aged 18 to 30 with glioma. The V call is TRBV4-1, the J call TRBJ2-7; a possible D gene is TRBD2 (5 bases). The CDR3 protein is CASSQEESEAAYEQYF. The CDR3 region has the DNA TGCGCCAGCAGCCAAGAGGAATCGGAGGCCGCCTACGAGCAGTACTTC.